Presented here are 31 T cell receptor beta chains from one specimen sequenced in a study of regulatory T cells in long-lasting Graves disease. As to time point: newly diagnosed GD, antithyroid drugs for less than 3 months. RNA from PBMCs was the source of the TCR library. The TCR beta library used iRepertoire HTBI primers with Arm-PCR amplification of CDR3. MiXCR, run by TCRdb on the multiplex PCR reads, gives a single entry per CDR3 protein. The profile shows approximately 400,000 distinct CDR3 sequences, 15% of them singletons. The same sample was also studied in work on T cells in Graves' hyperthyroidism and ophthalmopathy.

This specimen consisted of peripheral blood mononuclear cells (PBMCs), obtained at new diagnosis, from a patient treated with antithyroid drugs. These receptors were collected from a woman aged 40 to 50 with Graves disease.

This clonotype was observed a handful of times. This chain joins TRBV19 and TRBJ2-1, with TRBD2 matching 8 bases. V dropped 4 bases and J dropped 4; count of bases not matched to a gene: 6. The CDR3 has 15 amino acids. Germline loops: CDR1 LNHDA, CDR2 SQIVND (reference sequence). As DNA, the CDR3 is TGTGCCAGTAGTAGGACTAGCCCTAGGTACAATGAGCAGTTCTTC. Its protein is CASSRTSPRYNEQFF. The variable domain in full, completed from reference TRBV19 and TRBJ2-1, reads DGGITQSPKYLFRKEGQNVTLSCEQNLNHDAMYWYRQDPGQGLRLIYYSQIVNDFQKGDIAEGYSVSREKKESFPLTVTSAQKNPTAFYLCASSRTSPRYNEQFFGPGTRLTVL.

This clonotype was seen only a few times. V is TRBV11-3 and J is TRBJ2-7, with 8 bases matching TRBD1. Germline CDR1 reads SGHNT; CDR2 reads YENEEA. V trimming: 5 bases; J trimming: 3 bases; junction bases outside the gene matches: 6. CDR3 length: 14 amino acids. The CDR3: CASSLRTGFYEQYF. In nucleotides, the CDR3 is TGTGCCAGCAGCCTCCGGACAGGGTTCTACGAGCAGTACTTC.

This clonotype was counted at least ten times. The chain links TRBV12-3 or TRBV12-4 to TRBJ1-2; D ambiguous. V was trimmed by 5 bases and J by 8 bases, leaving 15 bases between them. CDR3 length: 13 residues. The CDR3 protein is CASSRGSTRGYTF. The CDR3 nucleotides read TGTGCCAGCAGTCGCGGTTCTACTAGGGGCTACACCTTC.

Only a few counts were recorded for this clonotype. The chain links TRBV15 to TRBJ2-5; the D gene is possibly TRBD2 (5 bases). The CDR3 runs to 14 residues. The ends were cut back, 1 base at V and 3 bases at J, with 9 bases in the middle. The germline V gene encodes CDR1 LNHNV and CDR2 YYDKDF (reference sequence). The CDR3, as DNA: TGTGCCACCAGCAGAGGGACTTTTAAAGAGACCCAGTACTTC. It is translated as CATSRGTFKETQYF.

This clonotype showed up many times. The chain has TRBV24-1 and TRBJ2-3; D is ambiguous. This CDR3 is built from 12 residues. V was cut by 8 bases and J by 4 bases, with 9 bases left in between. Germline V gives CDR1 KGHDR, CDR2 SFDVKD. CDR3 sequence: CATTDPADTQYF. In DNA form, the CDR3 reads TGTGCCACCACTGACCCGGCAGATACGCAGTATTTT.

In this sample, this clonotype turned up many times. V is TRBV5-1 and J is TRBJ2-3, with D possibly TRBD2 on 5 matching bases. The length of the CDR3 is 14 residues. V lost 7 bases and J 2 bases, leaving 14 bases between the germline ends. Germline V lookup: CDR1 SGHRS, CDR2 YFSETQ. The CDR3 region is CASFWERDTDTQYF. The CDR3 DNA reads TGCGCCAGCTTTTGGGAGAGGGACACAGATACGCAGTATTTT.

V is TRBV20-1 and J is TRBJ2-7; 7 bases are shared with TRBD1. The CDR3 totals 12 residues. V gave up 4 bases and J gave up 4 bases; unmatched junction bases: 4. Germline CDR1 is DFQATT and CDR2 is SNEGSKA (reference sequence). The CDR3 nucleotides read TGCAGTGCTACCCTCAGGGGGTACGAGCAGTACTTC. Protein sequence: CSATLRGYEQYF.

The sample holds a few counts of this clonotype. J is TRBJ1-2 and V is TRBV6-1; no clear D gene. This CDR3 region has 14 residues. V lost 5 bases and J lost 1, with 11 bases in between. CDR1 and CDR2 from the germline V gene are MNHNS and SASEGT. The CDR3 nucleotides are TGTGCCAGCAGTATGGACGGCCTTAACTATGGCTACACCTTC. Encoded protein: CASSMDGLNYGYTF.

The chain uses TRBV20-1 and TRBJ2-7; D perhaps matches TRBD1 (6 bases). Germline loops: CDR1 DFQATT, CDR2 SNEGSKA (reference sequence). This CDR3 is built from 13 residues. V lost 6 bases, J lost 1 base, and 13 bases lay in between. The DNA of the CDR3 is TGCAGTGCGACCCGGACAGCGTCCTACGAGCAGTACTTC. This gives the protein CSATRTASYEQYF.

This clonotype was seen ten or more times. V gene TRBV20-1 combines with J gene TRBJ2-3, with 11 bases identical to TRBD2. The J segment lost 4 bases and the V segment lost 4 bases, leaving 10 bases of the junction unmatched. CDR3 size: 16 residues. CDR1 and CDR2 (germline): DFQATT, SNEGSKA (reference sequence). The CDR3 reads CSAKPIAGGHPDTQYF. In DNA form, the CDR3 reads TGCAGTGCTAAACCTATAGCGGGAGGGCACCCAGATACGCAGTATTTT.

This clonotype was counted at least ten times. The germline gene is not matched at one end of the junction; a read error may be the cause. This chain joins TRBV19 and TRBJ2-1; D is possibly TRBD1 (6 bases). The length of the CDR3 is 13 residues. Germline assignment: CDR1 LNHDA and CDR2 SQIVND (reference sequence). The CDR3 DNA reads TGCGCCAGCAGCCGACAGGCCTACAATGAGCAGTTCTTC. It is translated as CASSRQAYNEQFF.

This clonotype turned up a few times. A much larger clone sits a single nucleotide away, making a read error possible. V gene TRBV27 combines with J gene TRBJ1-1; D may be TRBD1 (5 bases). The CDR3 has 12 amino acids. Germline CDR1 is MNHEY and CDR2 is SMNVEV (reference sequence). V lost 6 bases, J lost 7 bases, and 12 bases lay in between. CDR3 residues: CASRRGAREAFF. For the CDR3, the DNA is TGTGCCAGCAGGCGAGGGGCACGTGAAGCTTTCTTT.

This clonotype was seen many times. The chain combines TRBV19 with TRBJ1-1; 8 bases agree with TRBD1. CDR3 length: 16 residues. CDR1 is LNHDA and CDR2 is SQIVND in the germline V gene (reference sequence). The ends lost 5 bases at V and 0 bases at J; junction bases unmatched: 8. Written as DNA, the CDR3 is TGTGCCAGTAGTTCGCGGGACAGGCTCATGAACACTGAAGCTTTCTTT. Translated, it gives CASSSRDRLMNTEAFF.

About this clonotype: Since a much larger clone is just one base distant, this may be a read error. The rearrangement links TRBV12-3 or TRBV12-4 to TRBJ2-7, with 7 bases lining up with TRBD2. CDR3 length: 14 amino acids. The CDR3 coding sequence is TGTGCCGGCAGCCTAGCGGAGTCTGGCTACGAGCAGTACTTC. Residues: CAGSLAESGYEQYF.

The rearrangement uses TRBV5-4 and TRBJ2-5; 10 bases line up with TRBD1. Per germline, CDR1 SGHNT and CDR2 YYREEE (reference sequence). Germline trimming cut 0 bases from V and 5 bases from J; bases unmatched to any gene: 4. The CDR3 is 15 amino acids. The CDR3 nucleotides are TGTGCCAGCAGCTTGGAGGACAGGGGGGGGGAGACCCAGTACTTC. Protein sequence: CASSLEDRGGETQYF. Together with reference TRBV5-4 and TRBJ2-5, the CDR3 gives the full variable domain: ETGVTQSPTHLIKTRGQQVTLRCSSQSGHNTVSWYQQALGQGPQFIFQYYREEENGRGNFPPRFSGLQFPNYSSELNVNALELDDSALYLCASSLEDRGGETQYFGPGTRLLVL.

This clonotype was counted at least ten times. CDR3 residues: CASSFEGQTYEQYF. The CDR3 bases are TGTGCCAGCAGCTTTGAGGGACAGACCTACGAGCAGTACTTC. The chain has TRBV11-2 and TRBJ2-7; 7 nucleotides align to TRBD1. Germline assignment: CDR1 SGHAT and CDR2 FQNNGV. V gave up 3 bases and J gave up 2 bases; unmatched junction bases: 4. The CDR3 has 14 amino acids.

This clonotype was seen a few times. This chain joins TRBV5-6 and TRBJ2-7, with TRBD2 matching 10 bases. The CDR3 contains 15 residues. The V and J ends lost 0 bases and 3 bases, in that order; junction bases with no gene match: 3. Germline CDR1 SGHDT, CDR2 YYEEEE. CDR3 sequence reads: CASSLATSGVYEQYF. CDR3 bases: TGTGCCAGCAGCTTGGCTACTAGCGGGGTCTACGAGCAGTACTTC.

Many counts were recorded for this clonotype. The gene calls are TRBV11-2 and TRBJ2-1, with D unclear. Deletions cut 1 base from V and 14 bases from J, with 18 bases between. The CDR3 covers 14 residues. Germline V gives CDR1 SGHAT, CDR2 FQNNGV. DNA of the CDR3: TGTGCCAGCAGCTTAGCAACTGCGGTGCCCAAGAAGTTCTTC. Translation gives CASSLATAVPKKFF.

J is TRBJ2-5 and V is TRBV5-4; D possibly matches TRBD1 or TRBD2 (5 bases each). Germline CDR1 is SGHNT and CDR2 is YYREEE (reference sequence). Trimming took off 2 bases at V and 5 bases at J, with 10 bases between the two ends. The CDR3 consists of 13 residues. The CDR3: CASSLVGDETQYF. DNA of the CDR3: TGTGCCAGCAGCTTAGTGGGGGACGAGACCCAGTACTTC.

The J gene is TRBJ1-1, the V gene TRBV10-3; D gene unclear. V was clipped by 0 bases and J by 4 bases, with 6 bases between them. There are 13 residues in the CDR3. From germline, CDR1 is ENHRY and CDR2 SYGVKD. The CDR3 DNA reads TGTGCCATCAGTGAGTCGGTGTCCACTGAAGCTTTCTTT. Its protein product is CAISESVSTEAFF.

Comment on this clonotype: Because the CDR3 is missing its conserved closing phenylalanine or tryptophan, this is likely a read error. The rearrangement links TRBV3-1 to TRBJ2-4, with D tentatively TRBD1 (6 bases). This CDR3 has 16 residues. V was pared by 3 bases and J by 7 bases, with 19 bases between. Germline loops: CDR1 LGHDT, CDR2 YNNKEL (reference sequence). In nucleotides, the CDR3 is TGTGCCAGCAGCCACTGGGTAGCACGAGGGGGTAACATTCAGTACCTC. As protein: CASSHWVARGGNIQYL.

In its sample, this clonotype was seen a few times. The V call is TRBV5-5, the J call TRBJ1-4; D uncertain. From germline, CDR1 is SGHKS and CDR2 YYEKEE (reference sequence). This CDR3 contains 14 residues. Trimming pared 2 bases from V and 8 bases from J, leaving 13 bases between. The DNA for the CDR3 is TGTGCCAGCAGCTTAGGGTGGGAAGAAGAAAAACTGTTTTTT. It encodes CASSLGWEEEKLFF.

About this clonotype itself: This could be a read error, since a much larger clone is one nucleotide away. This chain connects TRBV7-3 to TRBJ2-5; TRBD1 matches at 8 bases. In germline, CDR1 is SGHTA, CDR2 FQGTGA. The CDR3 totals 17 residues. The chain's CDR3 is CASSLTGTGGFQEAQYF. The CDR3 nucleotides are TGTGCCAGCAGCTTGACCGGGACAGGAGGATTTCAAGAGGCCCAGTACTTC.

This clonotype occurred many times. The chain uses TRBV7-9 and TRBJ2-7; possibly TRBD1 for D (6 bases). Between the trimmed V and J ends, which lost 1 base and 0 bases, there was a span of 10 bases. Germline assignment: CDR1 SEHNR and CDR2 FQNEAQ (reference sequence). The CDR3 contains 15 residues. The CDR3 DNA follows: TGTGCCAGCAGCTTAGGGGGACACGACTCCTACGAGCAGTACTTC. Amino acids: CASSLGGHDSYEQYF.

This clonotype was seen repeatedly, ten times or more. The V call is TRBV5-1, the J call TRBJ2-7; 10 bases agree with TRBD1. The CDR3 runs 14 residues. V shed 0 bases, J shed 6 bases, and the junction held 3 bases outside the gene matches. Germline V gene data show CDR1 as SGHRS and CDR2 as YFSETQ. The CDR3: CASSLERTGGEQYF. In DNA, the CDR3 is TGCGCCAGCAGCTTGGAGCGGACAGGGGGCGAGCAGTACTTC.

This clonotype was found many times. This chain links TRBV5-1 with TRBJ2-3; TRBD1 aligns across 7 bases. J gave up 0 bases and V 6 bases, and 7 bases lay outside the gene matches. CDR3 length: 15 amino acids. Germline CDR1 SGHRS, CDR2 YFSETQ. DNA of the CDR3: TGCGCCAGCACTCCGGGACAGTTCAGCACAGATACGCAGTATTTT. This gives the protein CASTPGQFSTDTQYF.

This clonotype was found many times. This chain connects TRBV19 to TRBJ1-5, with 8 bases fitting TRBD1. The CDR3 is 17 residues long. Germline CDR1 and CDR2: LNHDA and SQIVND (reference sequence). The V and J ends lost 4 bases and 4 bases, in that order; junction bases with no gene match: 12. The chain's CDR3 is CASSTINLGQGNQPQHF. The CDR3 DNA is TGTGCCAGTAGTACCATTAACCTAGGACAGGGAAATCAGCCCCAGCATTTT.

The V call is TRBV5-5, the J call TRBJ2-7; perhaps TRBD1 as D (5 bases). The CDR3 spans 15 residues. From germline, CDR1 is SGHKS and CDR2 YYEKEE (reference sequence). The V end lost 0 bases, the J end lost 4 bases, and 14 bases lay between the germline ends. DNA of the CDR3: TGTGCCAGCAGCTTGGAGGCAGGGTCGATGTACGAGCAGTACTTC. It is translated as CASSLEAGSMYEQYF.

This clonotype was seen many times. The chain joins TRBV19 to TRBJ1-4, with 10 bases matching TRBD1. The CDR3 runs 14 residues. Looked up from germline, CDR1 is LNHDA and CDR2 is SQIVND (reference sequence). Trimming removed 8 bases from V and 7 bases from J; junction bases left unmatched: 7. The CDR3 coding sequence is TGTGCCAGTGGGGACAGGGGCGACGGTGAAAAACTGTTTTTT. Its protein product is CASGDRGDGEKLFF.

In its sample, this clonotype was seen many times. The chain is built from TRBV20-1 and TRBJ2-1, with 8 bases matching TRBD2. The germline CDR1 and CDR2 sequences are DFQATT and SNEGSKA (reference sequence). V was pared by 3 bases and J by 5 bases, with 6 bases of the junction left unmatched. CDR3 length: 14 amino acids. The CDR3 nucleotides are TGCAGTGCTAGGGACGGGAGGGCCGACAATGAGCAGTTCTTC. Its translation: CSARDGRADNEQFF.

This clonotype has only a few counts. The V gene is TRBV9, the J gene TRBJ2-5, with 10 positions matching TRBD2. The CDR3 is made up of 15 amino acids. The V gene's germline CDR1 is SGDLS and CDR2 YYNGEE. The V segment lost 6 bases and the J segment 1 base; nucleotides outside the gene matches: 6. The CDR3 sequence is CASTITSGTQETQYF. The CDR3 nucleotides are TGTGCCAGCACCATAACTAGCGGGACCCAAGAGACCCAGTACTTC.